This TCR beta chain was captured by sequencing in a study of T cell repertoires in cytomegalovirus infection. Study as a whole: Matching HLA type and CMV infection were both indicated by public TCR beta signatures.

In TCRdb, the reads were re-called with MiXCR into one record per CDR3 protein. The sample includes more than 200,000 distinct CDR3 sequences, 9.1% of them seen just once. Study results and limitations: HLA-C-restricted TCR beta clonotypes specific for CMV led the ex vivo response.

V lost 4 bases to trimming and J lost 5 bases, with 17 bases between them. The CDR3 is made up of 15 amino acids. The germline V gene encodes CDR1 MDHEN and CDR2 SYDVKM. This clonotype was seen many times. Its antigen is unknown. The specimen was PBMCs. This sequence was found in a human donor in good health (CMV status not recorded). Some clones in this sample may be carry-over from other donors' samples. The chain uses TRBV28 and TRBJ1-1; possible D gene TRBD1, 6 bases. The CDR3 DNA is TGTGCCAGCAGTTCTTCCAAAACAGGGAAGACTGAAGCTTTCTTT. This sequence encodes CASSSSKTGKTEAFF.